Below are 4 T cell receptor beta chains sequenced from a single sample in a study of cytomegalovirus exposure and HLA in healthy donors. Measured with immunoSEQ multiplex PCR; TCRdb has only the in-frame clones, and not every one. There are roughly 63,000 clones in the sample; about 89% occur only once, and roughly 1.2% lies in the top ten. The sequenced sample consisted of PBMCs. These receptors all come from a woman younger than 30 in good health and CMV-seronegative.

The J gene is TRBJ2-6, the V gene TRBV5-1; 8 nucleotides align to TRBD1. J was trimmed by 2 bases and V by 0 bases; bases with no gene match: 4. The length of the CDR3 is 17 residues. From germline, CDR1 is SGHRS and CDR2 YFSETQ. The CDR3 loop is CASSLGQGQAGANVLTF. CDR3 DNA: TGCGCCAGCAGCTTGGGACAGGGGCAAGCTGGGGCCAACGTCCTGACTTTC.

This rearrangement joins TRBV6-1 to TRBJ2-1; D not certain. The germline V gene has CDR1 MNHNS and CDR2 SASEGT. The CDR3 has 14 residues. V gave up 4 bases and J gave up 0 bases, with 7 bases separating them. Written as DNA, the CDR3 is TGTGCCAGCAGTGTCAGGAACTCCTACAATGAGCAGTTCTTC. Translating it yields CASSVRNSYNEQFF.

The chain uses TRBV5-5 and TRBJ2-1; 7 nucleotides line up with TRBD2. V was pared by 0 bases and J by 2 bases, with 2 bases of the junction left unmatched. The CDR3 spans 15 residues. Germline loops: CDR1 SGHKS, CDR2 YYEKEE (reference sequence). The CDR3 spells CASSLDGTTYNEQFF. The CDR3 region has the DNA TGTGCCAGCAGCTTGGATGGGACTACCTACAATGAGCAGTTCTTC.

CDR3 region: CASSVAVHSPLSYEQYF. In DNA form, the CDR3 reads TGTGCCAGCAGTGTAGCGGTACACAGTCCCTTATCCTACGAGCAGTACTTC. This chain links TRBV6-1 with TRBJ2-7; D possibly corresponds to TRBD2 (6 bases). V was trimmed by 4 bases and J by 1 base, leaving 20 bases between them. The CDR3 sequence is 17 residues long. Germline V CDR1 and CDR2: MNHNS, SASEGT.